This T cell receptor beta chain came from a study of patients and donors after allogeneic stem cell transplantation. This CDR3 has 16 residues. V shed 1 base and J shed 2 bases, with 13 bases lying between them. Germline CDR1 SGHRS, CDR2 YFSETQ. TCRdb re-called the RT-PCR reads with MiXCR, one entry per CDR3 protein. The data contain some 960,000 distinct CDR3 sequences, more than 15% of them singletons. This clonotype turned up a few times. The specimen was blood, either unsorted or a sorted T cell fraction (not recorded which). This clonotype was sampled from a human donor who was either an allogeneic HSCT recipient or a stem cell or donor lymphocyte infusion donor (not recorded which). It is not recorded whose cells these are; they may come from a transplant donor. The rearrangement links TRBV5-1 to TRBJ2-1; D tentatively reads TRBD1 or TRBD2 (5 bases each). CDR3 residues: CASSLSGRATYNEQFF. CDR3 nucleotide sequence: TGCGCCAGCAGCTTGTCGGGGCGAGCCACCTACAATGAGCAGTTCTTC.